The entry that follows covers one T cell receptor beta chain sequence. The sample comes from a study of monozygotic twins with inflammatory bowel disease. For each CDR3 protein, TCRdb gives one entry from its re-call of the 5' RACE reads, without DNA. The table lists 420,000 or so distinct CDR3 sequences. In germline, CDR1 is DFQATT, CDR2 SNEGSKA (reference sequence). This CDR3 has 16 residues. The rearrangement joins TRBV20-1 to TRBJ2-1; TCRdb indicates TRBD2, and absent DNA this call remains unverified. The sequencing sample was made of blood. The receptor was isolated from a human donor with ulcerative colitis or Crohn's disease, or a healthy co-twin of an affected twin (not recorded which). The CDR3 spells CSARDQGGGSYNEQFF.